This T cell receptor (beta chain) derives from a study of OX40 agonist ivuxolimab in advanced cancers. For the study at large: Ivuxolimab, an antibody acting as an agonist of OX40 (CD134), was used to treat patients.

General study points: There were, on average, more expanded clones in CD8+ T cells than in CD4+.

CDR1 MNHEY and CDR2 SVGAGI come from the germline V gene. The CDR3 contains 14 residues. V shed 6 bases and J shed 2 bases, with 11 bases lying between them. Libraries were prepared by immunoSEQ multiplex PCR; TCRdb keeps only in-frame clonotypes and omits some of them. The table lists about 42,000 clones, 75% to 90% of them singletons. With regard to this clone: Its cognate antigen is unknown.

V is TRBV6-5 and J is TRBJ1-5; D ambiguous. The TCR originated in an adult with an advanced solid tumor such as melanoma, head and neck, liver or kidney cancer. The material was CD4+ or CD8+ T cells sorted from blood, obtained in a trial of the OX40 agonist ivuxolimab. As DNA, the CDR3 is TGTGCCAGCAGCCCGAGTACTGGCAATCAGCCCCAGCATTTT. This codes for CASSPSTGNQPQHF.